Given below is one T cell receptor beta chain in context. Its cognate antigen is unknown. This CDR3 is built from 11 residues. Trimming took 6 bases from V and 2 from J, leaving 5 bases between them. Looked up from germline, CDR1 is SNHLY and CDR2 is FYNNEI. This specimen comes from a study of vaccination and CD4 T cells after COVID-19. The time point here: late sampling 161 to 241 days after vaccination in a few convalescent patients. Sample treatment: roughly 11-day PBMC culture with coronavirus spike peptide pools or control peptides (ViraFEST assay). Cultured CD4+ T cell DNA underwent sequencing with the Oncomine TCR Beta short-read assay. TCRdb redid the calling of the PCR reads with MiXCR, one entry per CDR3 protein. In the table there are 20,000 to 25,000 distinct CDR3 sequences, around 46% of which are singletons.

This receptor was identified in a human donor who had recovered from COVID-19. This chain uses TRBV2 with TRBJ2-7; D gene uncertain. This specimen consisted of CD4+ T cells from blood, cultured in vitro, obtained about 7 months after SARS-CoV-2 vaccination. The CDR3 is CASRLTYEQYF. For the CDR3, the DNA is TGTGCCAGCAGACTAACCTACGAGCAGTACTTC.